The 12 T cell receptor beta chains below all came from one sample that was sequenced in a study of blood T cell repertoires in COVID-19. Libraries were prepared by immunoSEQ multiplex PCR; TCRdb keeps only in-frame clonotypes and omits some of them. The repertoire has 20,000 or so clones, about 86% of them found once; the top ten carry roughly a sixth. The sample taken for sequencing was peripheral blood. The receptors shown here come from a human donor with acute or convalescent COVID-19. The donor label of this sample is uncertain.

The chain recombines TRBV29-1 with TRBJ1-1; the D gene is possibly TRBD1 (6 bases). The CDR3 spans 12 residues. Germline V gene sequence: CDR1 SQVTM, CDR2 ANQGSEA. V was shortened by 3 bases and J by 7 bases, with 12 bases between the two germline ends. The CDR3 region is CSVEGHTVEAFF. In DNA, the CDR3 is TGCAGCGTTGAGGGACACACGGTTGAAGCTTTCTTT. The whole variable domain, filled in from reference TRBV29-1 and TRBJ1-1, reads SAVISQKPSRDICQRGTSLTIQCQVDSQVTMMFWYRQQPGQSLTLIATANQGSEATYESGFVIDKFPISRPNLTFSTLTVSNMSPEDSSIYLCSVEGHTVEAFFGQGTRLTVV.

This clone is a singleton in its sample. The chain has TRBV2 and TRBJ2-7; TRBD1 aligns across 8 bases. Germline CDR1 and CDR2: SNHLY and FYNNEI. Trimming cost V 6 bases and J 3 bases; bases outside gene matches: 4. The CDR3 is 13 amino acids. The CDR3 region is CASRDTGGYEQYF. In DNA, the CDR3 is TGTGCCAGCAGGGACACAGGGGGCTACGAGCAGTACTTC.

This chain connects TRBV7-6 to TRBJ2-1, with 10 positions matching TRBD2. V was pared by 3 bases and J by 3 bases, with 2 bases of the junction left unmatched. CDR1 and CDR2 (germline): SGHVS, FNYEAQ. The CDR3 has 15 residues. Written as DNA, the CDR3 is TGTGCCAGCAGCTTCACTAGCGGGGACTACAATGAGCAGTTCTTC. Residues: CASSFTSGDYNEQFF.

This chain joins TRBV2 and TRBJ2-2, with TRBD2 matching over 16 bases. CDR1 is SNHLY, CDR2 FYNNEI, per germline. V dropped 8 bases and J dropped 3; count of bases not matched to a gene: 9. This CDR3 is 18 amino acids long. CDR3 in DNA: TGTGCCAGCCTGGGGACTAGCGGGGGGGCGTTGGACACCGGGGAGCTGTTTTTT. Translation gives CASLGTSGGALDTGELFF.

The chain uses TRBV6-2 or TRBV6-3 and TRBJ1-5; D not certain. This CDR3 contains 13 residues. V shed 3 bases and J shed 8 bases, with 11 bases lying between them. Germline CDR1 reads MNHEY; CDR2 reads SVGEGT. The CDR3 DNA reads TGTGCCAGCAGTTATCCTGGTCAGGAGCCCCAGCATTTT. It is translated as CASSYPGQEPQHF.

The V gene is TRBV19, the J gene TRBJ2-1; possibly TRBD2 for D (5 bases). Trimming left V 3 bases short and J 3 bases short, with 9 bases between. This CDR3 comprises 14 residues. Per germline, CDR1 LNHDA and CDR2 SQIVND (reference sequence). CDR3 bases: TGTGCCAGTAGTATGCCGGGGATCTACAATGAGCAGTTCTTC. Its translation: CASSMPGIYNEQFF. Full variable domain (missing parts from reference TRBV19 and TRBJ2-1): DGGITQSPKYLFRKEGQNVTLSCEQNLNHDAMYWYRQDPGQGLRLIYYSQIVNDFQKGDIAEGYSVSREKKESFPLTVTSAQKNPTAFYLCASSMPGIYNEQFFGPGTRLTVL.

The CDR3 here is CASSPDGPFGGEQFF. For the CDR3, the DNA is TGTGCCAGCAGCCCCGATGGACCGTTTGGAGGTGAGCAGTTCTTC. This rearrangement joins TRBV7-3 to TRBJ2-1, with D perhaps TRBD2 (5 bases). Germline CDR1 and CDR2: SGHTA and FQGTGA. The CDR3 is 15 amino acids. Trimming cost V 5 bases and J 9 bases, with 20 bases left between them. The whole variable domain, remainder taken from reference TRBV7-3 and TRBJ2-1, is GAGVSQTPSNKVTEKGKYVELRCDPISGHTALYWYRQSLGQGPEFLIYFQGTGAADDSGLPNDRFFAVRPEGSVSTLKIQRTERGDSAVYLCASSPDGPFGGEQFFGPGTRLTVL.

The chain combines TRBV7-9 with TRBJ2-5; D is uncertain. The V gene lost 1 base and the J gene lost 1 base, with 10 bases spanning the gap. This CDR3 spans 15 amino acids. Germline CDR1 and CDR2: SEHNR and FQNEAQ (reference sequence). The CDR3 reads CASSLGRRGQETQYF. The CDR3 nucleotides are TGTGCCAGCAGCTTAGGTCGCCGCGGCCAAGAGACCCAGTACTTC.

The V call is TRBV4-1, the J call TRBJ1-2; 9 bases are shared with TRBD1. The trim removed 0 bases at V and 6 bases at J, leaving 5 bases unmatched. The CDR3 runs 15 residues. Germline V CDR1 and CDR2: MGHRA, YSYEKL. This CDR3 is CASSQEGTGGNGYTF. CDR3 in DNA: TGCGCCAGCAGCCAAGAGGGCACAGGGGGCAATGGCTACACCTTC.

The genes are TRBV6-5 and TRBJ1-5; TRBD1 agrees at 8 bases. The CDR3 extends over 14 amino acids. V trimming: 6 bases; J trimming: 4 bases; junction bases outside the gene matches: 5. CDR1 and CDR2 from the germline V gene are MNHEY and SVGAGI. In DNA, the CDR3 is TGTGCCAGCAGGGGGACAGGCCAAAATCAGCCCCAGCATTTT. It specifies CASRGTGQNQPQHF.

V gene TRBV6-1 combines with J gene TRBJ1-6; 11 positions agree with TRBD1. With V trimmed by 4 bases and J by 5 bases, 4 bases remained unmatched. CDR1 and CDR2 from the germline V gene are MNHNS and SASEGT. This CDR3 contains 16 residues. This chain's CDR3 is CASSGRDRGDNSPLHF. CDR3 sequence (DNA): TGTGCCAGCAGTGGCCGGGACAGGGGGGATAATTCACCCCTCCACTTT.

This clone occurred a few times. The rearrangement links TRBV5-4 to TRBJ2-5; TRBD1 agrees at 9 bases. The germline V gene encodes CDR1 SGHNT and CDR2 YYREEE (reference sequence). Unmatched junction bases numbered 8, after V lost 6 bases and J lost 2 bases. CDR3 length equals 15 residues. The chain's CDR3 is CASNTGGHIQETQYF. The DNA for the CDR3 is TGTGCCAGCAACACAGGGGGCCACATTCAAGAGACCCAGTACTTC.